One and the same sample provided the 21 T cell receptor beta chains below, sequenced in a study of identical twins (dated by TCRdb to about 2016). Library preparation employed 5' RACE. Sequencing was performed on an Illumina HiSeq 2000. The raw public data were reprocessed by TCRdb itself: fastp quality trimming at Q25, MiXCR clonotype calling, in-frame beta chains only. Rows matching on CDR3 protein sequence are summarized as one entry with the most common DNA and genes. A total of 400,000 to 550,000 distinct CDR3 sequences appear in this sample, around 20% of them only once. The leading ten clones occupy about 0.91% of the sample. These data were likewise used in another study, on T cells expressing NK-cell markers.

Sequencing input: CD4+ T cells sorted from blood. These receptors came from a woman aged 18-29 years in good health.

V usage is TRBV4-2 and J usage is TRBJ2-1; 10 positions agree with TRBD2. This CDR3 spans 17 amino acids. Germline CDR1 and CDR2: LGHNA and YNFKEQ. The trim removed 4 bases at V and 0 bases at J, leaving 6 bases unmatched. CDR3 sequence reads: CASSPILAGGSYNEQFF. The CDR3 nucleotides read TGTGCCAGCAGCCCGATTTTAGCGGGGGGCTCCTACAATGAGCAGTTCTTC.

This rearrangement joins TRBV12-3 or TRBV12-4 to TRBJ1-6, with no clear D. The V end was cut by 3 bases, the J end by 7 bases, with 10 bases between. The length of the CDR3 is 14 residues. CDR3 nucleotides: TGTGCCAGCAGTTTCATCCTCCGAAATTCACCCCTCCACTTT. Translated, it gives CASSFILRNSPLHF.

The rearrangement joins TRBV28 to TRBJ2-1; 10 bases match TRBD1. V trimming: 5 bases; J trimming: 3 bases; junction bases outside the gene matches: 10. Germline assignment: CDR1 MDHEN and CDR2 SYDVKM. The CDR3 contains 17 residues. The CDR3 sequence is CASSLRDRGWGYNEQFF. The CDR3 DNA is TGTGCCAGCAGTCTCCGGGACAGGGGTTGGGGCTACAATGAGCAGTTCTTC.

This clonotype was seen only once. The chain carries TRBV7-2 and TRBJ1-1, with TRBD1 as a possible D gene (6 bases). This CDR3 comprises 14 residues. Germline CDR1 is SGHTA and CDR2 is FQGNSA. V gave up 6 bases and J gave up 1 base, with 12 bases separating them. The DNA for the CDR3 is TGTGCCAGCAGGCTAGTGGGACAGAACACTGAAGCTTTCTTT. Translated: CASRLVGQNTEAFF.

This clonotype was counted many times. This chain connects TRBV12-3 or TRBV12-4 to TRBJ2-2, with TRBD2 identical over 8 bases. V shed 6 bases and J 2 bases; nucleotides not matched to a gene: 5. The CDR3 has 15 residues. Here the CDR3 reads CASRVSGVNTGELFF. As DNA, the CDR3 is TGTGCCAGCAGGGTTAGCGGGGTAAACACCGGGGAGCTGTTTTTT.

The V and J genes are TRBV10-3 and TRBJ2-2; no definite D call. Germline assignment: CDR1 ENHRY and CDR2 SYGVKD. V was clipped by 6 bases and J by 4 bases, with 6 bases between them. CDR3 length: 12 amino acids. CDR3 nucleotide sequence: TGTGCCATCAGCGCAGGCACCGGGGAGCTGTTTTTT. This translates into CAISAGTGELFF.

This clonotype has a handful of counts. CDR3 in DNA: TGCGCCAGCAGCTTGGGTACGACAGGAGCCTATGGCTACACCTTC. Its translation is CASSLGTTGAYGYTF. The genes are TRBV5-1 and TRBJ1-2; weak D call: TRBD1 (6 bases). CDR3 length: 15 residues. V gave up 0 bases and J gave up 4 bases, with 13 bases separating them. CDR1 is SGHRS, CDR2 YFSETQ, per germline.

This rearrangement joins TRBV5-5 to TRBJ2-1, with D uncertain. Germline loops: CDR1 SGHKS, CDR2 YYEKEE (reference sequence). The CDR3 has 15 amino acids. V was clipped by 4 bases and J by 5 bases, with 16 bases between them. The CDR3 coding sequence is TGTGCCAGCAGCCCCCTAGTCCCGACGGACAATGAGCAGTTCTTC. Its protein is CASSPLVPTDNEQFF.

The V call is TRBV7-2, the J call TRBJ2-5; D is ambiguous. CDR3 length equals 15 residues. Per germline, CDR1 SGHTA and CDR2 FQGNSA. V shed 3 bases and J shed 5 bases, with 16 bases lying between them. The CDR3 nucleotides are TGTGCCAGCAGCTTCAACCGACTGGCAACGGAGACCCAGTACTTC. Encoded protein: CASSFNRLATETQYF.

The chain links TRBV5-1 to TRBJ2-1, with 12 bases identical to TRBD2. Germline CDR1 is SGHRS and CDR2 is YFSETQ. The CDR3 covers 15 residues. With 4 bases clipped from V and 6 bases from J, the junction kept 5 bases outside the gene matches. CDR3 protein: CASSPRGLAGNEQFF. The CDR3 nucleotides are TGCGCCAGCAGCCCTCGGGGACTAGCGGGCAATGAGCAGTTCTTC.

This clonotype was recorded a few times. The chain recombines TRBV20-1 with TRBJ2-1; no clear D gene. Germline values: CDR1 DFQATT, CDR2 SNEGSKA (reference sequence). This CDR3 region has 16 residues. V lost 6 bases and J lost 2, with 20 bases in between. For the CDR3, the DNA is TGCAGTGCCCGTCCGCGCTCCCGCAGCACCTACAATGAGCAGTTCTTC. Protein product: CSARPRSRSTYNEQFF.

The chain employs TRBV5-5 and TRBJ2-1; a weak D match, TRBD2 (6 bases). V was cut by 3 bases and J by 7 bases, with 17 bases left in between. From germline, CDR1 is SGHKS and CDR2 YYEKEE (reference sequence). This CDR3 has 15 amino acids. The CDR3, as DNA: TGTGCCAGCAGCTGGGGGACTGAGGGGCGAAATGAGCAGTTCTTC. Translation gives CASSWGTEGRNEQFF.

This clonotype was detected a few times. The rearrangement links TRBV4-2 to TRBJ1-5; D uncertain. The CDR3 length is 16 residues. The V gene's germline CDR1 is LGHNA and CDR2 YNFKEQ. Trimming pared 0 bases from V and 0 bases from J, leaving 9 bases between. The CDR3 DNA reads as TGTGCCAGCAGCCAAGAGCCCGGTAATAGCAATCAGCCCCAGCATTTT. Translating it yields CASSQEPGNSNQPQHF.

This clonotype was seen only a few times. The chain is built from TRBV20-1 and TRBJ2-5, with 12 bases matching TRBD2. Trimming removed 2 bases from V and 4 bases from J; junction bases left unmatched: 5. In germline, CDR1 is DFQATT, CDR2 SNEGSKA (reference sequence). CDR3 size: 15 residues. CDR3 loop: CSARQTSGSRETQYF. The CDR3 nucleotides are TGCAGTGCTAGACAGACTAGCGGGAGTCGAGAGACCCAGTACTTC.

This chain links TRBV5-6 with TRBJ1-2; tentative D call: TRBD1 (5 bases). The CDR3 contains 15 residues. Trimming took 1 base from V and 2 from J, leaving 12 bases between them. Germline V gene data show CDR1 as SGHDT and CDR2 as YYEEEE. This chain's CDR3 is CASSLYRRQNYGYTF. CDR3 bases: TGTGCCAGCAGCTTGTATCGCCGACAGAACTATGGCTACACCTTC.

This clonotype was seen a few times. The rearrangement links TRBV5-4 to TRBJ1-2; D remains ambiguous. Germline CDR1 reads SGHNT; CDR2 reads YYREEE (reference sequence). The CDR3 length is 13 residues. With 6 bases removed from V and 0 bases from J, the gap between germline ends came to 9 bases. The CDR3 region is CASTRGTNYGYTF. The CDR3 region has the DNA TGTGCCAGCACCCGAGGGACTAACTATGGCTACACCTTC. The variable domain in full, completed from reference TRBV5-4 and TRBJ1-2, reads ETGVTQSPTHLIKTRGQQVTLRCSSQSGHNTVSWYQQALGQGPQFIFQYYREEENGRGNFPPRFSGLQFPNYSSELNVNALELDDSALYLCASTRGTNYGYTFGSGTRLTVV.

This clonotype was seen at least ten times. The J gene is TRBJ1-6, the V gene TRBV20-1; D is possibly TRBD1 (6 bases). The ends were cut back, 2 bases at V and 10 bases at J, with 18 bases in the middle. This CDR3 has 15 residues. Germline V gene sequence: CDR1 DFQATT, CDR2 SNEGSKA (reference sequence). CDR3 coding DNA: TGCAGTGCTAGATTAAAAGGAGGGGGACCCTCACCCCTCCACTTT. Translated, it gives CSARLKGGGPSPLHF.

The rearrangement links TRBV6-4 to TRBJ2-7; possibly TRBD2 for D (6 bases). The CDR3 is 14 residues long. Trimming stripped 1 base from V and 6 bases from J, with 13 bases between. In germline, CDR1 is MRHNA, CDR2 SNTAGT. CDR3 DNA: TGTGCCAGCAGTGACTATCCGGGAGTGGGCGAGCAGTACTTC. Translation: CASSDYPGVGEQYF.

The V gene is TRBV2, the J gene TRBJ2-3, with D tentatively TRBD2 (5 bases). The CDR3 runs 14 residues. Trimming took off 6 bases at V and 1 base at J, with 11 bases between the two ends. Germline CDR1 and CDR2: SNHLY and FYNNEI. CDR3 sequence reads: CASSGLSGTDTQYF. The CDR3 DNA reads as TGTGCCAGCAGCGGACTCTCCGGCACAGATACGCAGTATTTT.

This clonotype was detected a few times. The chain couples TRBV5-1 to TRBJ2-3, with TRBD2 identical over 9 bases. Germline V gene lookup returns CDR1 SGHRS and CDR2 YFSETQ. The CDR3 length is 18 residues. V dropped 1 base and J dropped 6; count of bases not matched to a gene: 15. Here the CDR3 DNA reads TGCGCCAGCAGCTTGATGCCTCGAGGCGGGGGGGTTTCGGATACGCAGTATTTT. Residues: CASSLMPRGGGVSDTQYF.

Worth noting for this clonotype: No conserved phenylalanine or tryptophan ends this CDR3, so it is likely a read error. No DNA is shown, since the ends of the CDR3 on it are uncertain; the CDR3 is the one TCRdb lists. The chain has TRBV21-1 and TRBJ2-7; the table assigns TRBD2, which was not confirmed against the DNA. TRBV21-1 is given as a pseudogene. The CDR3 is 10 residues long, counting both termini. CDR3 region: CASRQGPITA.